These 25 T cell receptor beta chains were sequenced from one sample in a study of cytomegalovirus exposure and HLA in healthy donors. Primers for the PCR totalled 60 Vbeta and 13 Jbeta. Generated by immunoSEQ multiplex PCR, the TCRdb table keeps only in-frame clones and is missing some. The sample consists of fewer than 120,000 clones, about 90% of them appearing once. Sequences were obtained from PBMCs. These receptors were collected from a man between 40 and 49 years old in good health and CMV-seronegative.

The V gene is TRBV7-2, the J gene TRBJ2-5; D remains ambiguous. The CDR3 totals 15 residues. CDR1 is SGHTA and CDR2 is FQGNSA in the germline V gene. Trimming shortened V by 5 bases and J by 4 bases, and 17 bases separated the two germline ends. This CDR3 is CASSTLMGWLETQYF. DNA for the CDR3: TGTGCCAGCAGCACCCTGATGGGCTGGCTAGAGACCCAGTACTTC.

V usage is TRBV28 and J usage is TRBJ2-7; the match to TRBD1 covers 7 bases. V gave up 5 bases and J gave up 3 bases; unmatched junction bases: 4. The CDR3 has 13 amino acids. Germline CDR1 reads MDHEN; CDR2 reads SYDVKM. The CDR3 protein is CASSARQGYEQYF. DNA for the CDR3: TGTGCCAGCAGTGCCAGACAGGGCTACGAGCAGTACTTC.

This rearrangement joins TRBV28 to TRBJ2-7; TRBD2 might be the D (5 bases). V lost 4 bases and J lost 3, with 10 bases in between. The CDR3 sequence is 13 residues long. The germline gives CDR1 MDHEN, CDR2 SYDVKM. DNA for the CDR3: TGTGCCAGCAGTTCAACGGGGAGCTACGAGCAGTACTTC. Its protein is CASSSTGSYEQYF.

The chain carries TRBV5-4 and TRBJ2-4; D is possibly TRBD2 (5 bases). The CDR3 contains 15 residues. V was cut by 4 bases and J by 0 bases, with 11 bases left in between. The germline V gene encodes CDR1 SGHNT and CDR2 YYREEE (reference sequence). The CDR3, as DNA: TGTGCCAGCAGCACCGAGGGTCTAGCCAAAAACATTCAGTACTTC. Its protein product is CASSTEGLAKNIQYF.

The rearrangement links TRBV10-3 to TRBJ2-5, with 8 bases identical to TRBD1. The CDR3 is 16 residues long. The V segment lost 6 bases and the J segment 3 bases; nucleotides outside the gene matches: 12. Germline lookup yields CDR1 ENHRY and CDR2 SYGVKD. The CDR3 DNA reads as TGTGCCATCAGACCAGGACAGGGAGGCCGTGAAGAGACCCAGTACTTC. Translated: CAIRPGQGGREETQYF.

The rearrangement uses TRBV4-1 and TRBJ1-6; 9 positions agree with TRBD1. With V trimmed by 5 bases and J by 9 bases, 14 bases remained unmatched. The CDR3 totals 17 residues. Germline assignment: CDR1 MGHRA and CDR2 YSYEKL. In DNA, the CDR3 is TGCGCCAGCAGCAAACACGGGGCGGGACAGGGTCGTTCACCCCTCCACTTT. Amino acid sequence: CASSKHGAGQGRSPLHF.

The chain combines TRBV28 with TRBJ1-4, with D perhaps matching TRBD1 (6 bases). V was pared by 8 bases and J by 8 bases, with 18 bases between. Germline V gene data show CDR1 as MDHEN and CDR2 as SYDVKM. The CDR3 consists of 14 residues. CDR3 sequence: CASREGGGKEKLFF. CDR3 DNA sequence: TGTGCCAGCCGGGAGGGGGGCGGAAAGGAAAAACTGTTTTTT. The whole variable domain, filled in from reference TRBV28 and TRBJ1-4, reads DVKVTQSSRYLVKRTGEKVFLECVQDMDHENMFWYRQDPGLGLRLIYFSYDVKMKEKGDIPEGYSVSREKKERFSLILESASTNQTSMYLCASREGGGKEKLFFGSGTQLSVL.

The chain carries TRBV18 and TRBJ2-7; no clear D gene. Germline CDR1 reads KGHSH; CDR2 reads LQKENI. Trimming cost V 3 bases and J 3 bases, with 9 bases left between them. The CDR3 has 13 amino acids. CDR3 loop: CASSPSMSYEQYF. The CDR3 region has the DNA TGTGCCAGCTCACCCTCGATGAGCTACGAGCAGTACTTC. The full variable domain, completed using reference TRBV18 and TRBJ2-7, is NAGVMQNPRHLVRRRGQEARLRCSPMKGHSHVYWYRQLPEEGLKFMVYLQKENIIDESGMPKERFSAEFPKEGPSILRIQQVVRGDSAAYFCASSPSMSYEQYFGPGTRLTVT.

Concerning this clone: The same CDR3 can be traced to other DNA sequences in this sample. J is TRBJ1-1 and V is TRBV5-1, with TRBD1 identical over 8 bases. From germline, CDR1 is SGHRS and CDR2 YFSETQ. With V trimmed by 4 bases and J by 2 bases, 4 bases remained unmatched. This CDR3 has 14 amino acids. The CDR3 protein is CASSPGQGNTEAFF. In DNA, the CDR3 is TGCGCCAGCAGCCCTGGACAGGGAAACACTGAAGCTTTCTTT.

Here the CDR3 reads CASSSGLAGGYEQYF. CDR3 DNA sequence: TGCGCCAGCAGCTCTGGACTAGCGGGGGGCTACGAGCAGTACTTC. The V call is TRBV5-1, the J call TRBJ2-7; 14 positions agree with TRBD2. V lost 3 bases to trimming and J lost 3 bases; unmatched junction nucleotides: 2. This CDR3 has 15 residues. Germline assignment: CDR1 SGHRS and CDR2 YFSETQ.

Regarding this clone: Other DNA variants within this sample encode the same CDR3. The J gene is TRBJ2-7, the V gene TRBV30; 10 bases align to TRBD2. Germline V gives CDR1 GTSNPN, CDR2 SVGIG (reference sequence). The length of the CDR3 is 13 residues. V shed 4 bases, J shed 3 bases, and the junction held 3 bases outside the gene matches. DNA for the CDR3: TGTGCCTGGAAGGTAGCGGGGGGCTACGAGCAGTACTTC. This sequence encodes CAWKVAGGYEQYF.

J is TRBJ2-1 and V is TRBV6-1; the D gene is possibly TRBD1 (5 bases). Trimming took off 1 base at V and 7 bases at J, with 14 bases between the two ends. In germline, CDR1 is MNHNS, CDR2 SASEGT. The CDR3 covers 15 residues. DNA for the CDR3: TGTGCCAGCAGTGAAGAGACAGCCCGGTCGAATGAGCAGTTCTTC. It encodes CASSEETARSNEQFF.

This chain joins TRBV29-1 and TRBJ2-5; D perhaps matches TRBD2 (5 bases). The germline V gene encodes CDR1 SQVTM and CDR2 ANQGSEA. The CDR3 loop spans 12 amino acids. Trimming took 4 bases from V and 6 from J, leaving 12 bases between them. CDR3 residues: CSVASVAKTQYF. DNA of the CDR3: TGCAGCGTTGCGTCGGTAGCGAAGACCCAGTACTTC.

CDR3: CASSDNGDYGYTF. CDR3 in DNA: TGTGCCAGCAGTGATAACGGGGACTATGGCTACACCTTC. The rearrangement uses TRBV2 and TRBJ1-2, with D hard to call. There are 13 residues in the CDR3. Trimming removed 3 bases from V and 3 bases from J, with 8 bases in between. From germline, CDR1 is SNHLY and CDR2 FYNNEI. The complete variable domain, with remaining parts taken from reference TRBV2 and TRBJ1-2, reads EPEVTQTPSHQVTQMGQEVILRCVPISNHLYFYWYRQILGQKVEFLVSFYNNEISEKSEIFDDQFSVERPDGSNFTLKIRSTKLEDSAMYFCASSDNGDYGYTFGSGTRLTVV.

CDR3 in DNA: TGTGCCAGCAGTCCGCAGGGGAATCAGCCCCAGCATTTT. It is translated as CASSPQGNQPQHF. The chain uses TRBV6-6 and TRBJ1-5, with a tentative D call TRBD1 (6 bases). There are 13 residues in the CDR3. The germline V gene has CDR1 MNHNY and CDR2 SVGAGI (reference sequence). Trimming removed 5 bases from V and 4 bases from J, with 9 bases in between.

This sequence joins TRBV2 and TRBJ1-1, with a weak D call TRBD1 (6 bases). Germline V gene lookup returns CDR1 SNHLY and CDR2 FYNNEI. The CDR3 spans 14 residues. With 11 bases removed from V and 2 bases from J, the gap between germline ends came to 18 bases. The CDR3 DNA sequence: TGTGCCTTAAACACCGGGACATTAAACACTGAAGCTTTCTTT. This sequence encodes CALNTGTLNTEAFF.

The chain uses TRBV6-1 and TRBJ2-5, with D uncertain. V lost 7 bases and J 3 bases, leaving 15 bases between the germline ends. The CDR3 totals 14 residues. The germline gives CDR1 MNHNS, CDR2 SASEGT. CDR3 in DNA: TGTGCCAGCATCCGGTTGAGGTCAGAAGAGACCCAGTACTTC. Translating gives CASIRLRSEETQYF.

The rearrangement joins TRBV9 to TRBJ2-3; 9 bases map to TRBD2. Germline V CDR1 and CDR2: SGDLS, YYNGEE. The CDR3 is 17 residues long. V gave up 2 bases and J gave up 0 bases; unmatched junction bases: 7. CDR3 sequence: CASSVGSGGASTDTQYF. CDR3 bases: TGTGCCAGCAGCGTGGGTAGCGGGGGTGCTAGCACAGATACGCAGTATTTT.

The CDR3 nucleotides are TGTGCCAGCAGTGACTCGCCTAGCGGGGGCTCTTTGGATACGCAGTATTTT. Protein: CASSDSPSGGSLDTQYF. The chain carries TRBV6-4 and TRBJ2-3, with 10 positions matching TRBD2. Losses at the gene ends were 0 bases for V and 6 bases for J; bases not matched to a gene: 9. CDR1 and CDR2 from the germline V gene are MRHNA and SNTAGT. The CDR3 length is 17 residues.

The chain has TRBV6-1 and TRBJ1-1; D is possibly TRBD1 (5 bases). From germline, CDR1 is MNHNS and CDR2 SASEGT. Trimming shortened V by 1 base and J by 4 bases, and 10 bases separated the two germline ends. This CDR3 has 14 amino acids. CDR3 amino acids: CASSEDGGSTEAFF. For the CDR3, the DNA is TGTGCCAGCAGTGAAGATGGGGGGTCCACTGAAGCTTTCTTT.

The chain employs TRBV7-9 and TRBJ1-1; D unclear. Germline CDR1 is SEHNR and CDR2 is FQNEAQ (reference sequence). The V end was cut by 7 bases, the J end by 5 bases, with 11 bases between. This CDR3 region has 12 residues. CDR3 coding DNA: TGTGCCAGCACCTCCTCCCGGACTGAAGCTTTCTTT. Translating gives CASTSSRTEAFF.

DNA for the CDR3: TGTGCCAGCAGGGGACAGTTCGAGCAGTACTTC. This encodes CASRGQFEQYF. V gene TRBV7-9 combines with J gene TRBJ2-7; 7 positions match TRBD1. The CDR3 has 11 amino acids. V lost 6 bases and J lost 6; bases outside the gene matches: 2. Germline-derived CDR1 and CDR2 are SEHNR and FQNEAQ (reference sequence). Full variable domain (remainder filled in from reference TRBV7-9 and TRBJ2-7): DTGVSQNPRHKITKRGQNVTFRCDPISEHNRLYWYRQTLGQGPEFLTYFQNEAQLEKSRLLSDRFSAERPKGSFSTLEIQRTEQGDSAMYLCASRGQFEQYFGPGTRLTVT.

The chain employs TRBV7-9 and TRBJ2-1, with TRBD1 identical over 10 bases. The trim removed 4 bases at V and 7 bases at J, leaving 10 bases unmatched. This CDR3 has 16 residues. Germline V lookup: CDR1 SEHNR, CDR2 FQNEAQ (reference sequence). The CDR3 loop reads CASSSIYDRGRNEQFF. CDR3 DNA sequence: TGTGCCAGCAGCTCCATCTATGACAGGGGGCGAAATGAGCAGTTCTTC. The full variable domain, rest sourced from reference TRBV7-9 and TRBJ2-1, is DTGVSQNPRHKITKRGQNVTFRCDPISEHNRLYWYRQTLGQGPEFLTYFQNEAQLEKSRLLSDRFSAERPKGSFSTLEIQRTEQGDSAMYLCASSSIYDRGRNEQFFGPGTRLTVL.

This chain uses TRBV5-8 with TRBJ2-1; 7 bases map to TRBD1. From germline, CDR1 is SGHTS and CDR2 YDEGEE. The CDR3 consists of 14 residues. V lost 4 bases to trimming and J lost 3 bases; unmatched junction nucleotides: 4. In DNA, the CDR3 is TGTGCCAGCAGCCGACAGGGTTTCTACAATGAGCAGTTCTTC. This encodes CASSRQGFYNEQFF.

This chain links TRBV7-9 with TRBJ2-7, with D tentatively TRBD2 (6 bases). Germline-derived CDR1 and CDR2 are SEHNR and FQNEAQ (reference sequence). CDR3 length equals 16 residues. V lost 7 bases and J lost 0, with 19 bases in between. CDR3 region: CASTLSGDLTSYEQYF. DNA of the CDR3: TGTGCCAGCACCCTTAGTGGGGACTTGACCTCCTACGAGCAGTACTTC.